These 29 T cell receptor beta chains originate from one sample sequenced in a study of T cell repertoires in cytomegalovirus infection. Via MiXCR, TCRdb re-called the reads, giving one row per CDR3 protein. Among more than 150,000 distinct CDR3 sequences, 23% were seen once, and the ten largest hold approximately 11%. The sequencing sample was made of PBMCs. These receptors were collected from a human donor in good health (CMV status not recorded). Some clones in this sample may be carry-over from other donors' samples.

This clonotype was recorded at least ten times. V is TRBV7-2 and J is TRBJ2-7; maybe TRBD1 (7 bases). The ends were cut back, 1 base at V and 6 bases at J, with 10 bases in the middle. The CDR3 is made up of 13 amino acids. The germline V gene has CDR1 SGHTA and CDR2 FQGNSA. The CDR3, as DNA: TGTGCCAGCAGCTTAGGGCAGGGGGGCGAGCAGTACTTC. It specifies CASSLGQGGEQYF.

The chain joins TRBV28 to TRBJ2-7; D unclear. V shed 9 bases and J shed 3 bases, with 12 bases lying between them. The germline V gene has CDR1 MDHEN and CDR2 SYDVKM. This CDR3 region has 12 residues. The CDR3 DNA follows: TGTGCCAGTCAAGGCCCTAACTACGAGCAGTACTTC. The encoded protein is CASQGPNYEQYF.

This clonotype was seen at least ten times. The rearrangement links TRBV28 to TRBJ2-2, with TRBD2 identical over 10 bases. The germline gives CDR1 MDHEN, CDR2 SYDVKM. Trimming took 2 bases from V and 6 from J; bases not matched to a gene: 3. CDR3 length: 15 amino acids. For the CDR3, the DNA is TGTGCCAGCAGTTTACTAGCGGGAGACGCCGGGGAGCTGTTTTTT. As protein: CASSLLAGDAGELFF.

This chain connects TRBV29-1 to TRBJ1-3; 9 bases align to TRBD1. CDR1 is SQVTM and CDR2 is ANQGSEA in the germline V gene. Trimming cost V 7 bases and J 4 bases; bases outside gene matches: 5. This CDR3 has 13 residues. CDR3 in DNA: TGCAGCGCTACAGGGGGCGAGGGAAACACCATATATTTT. Encoded protein: CSATGGEGNTIYF.

The table lists this clonotype with many counts. The rearrangement links TRBV6-6 to TRBJ2-7, with 8 bases lining up with TRBD1. The CDR3 loop spans 15 amino acids. Germline V gene sequence: CDR1 MNHNY, CDR2 SVGAGI (reference sequence). Losses at the gene ends were 0 bases for V and 2 bases for J; bases not matched to a gene: 3. DNA for the CDR3: TGTGCCAGCAGTTACTCCGGGACAGGACCCTACGAGCAGTACTTC. It encodes CASSYSGTGPYEQYF.

The rearrangement uses TRBV14 and TRBJ2-1; D gene ambiguous. The CDR3 has 15 amino acids. Trimming removed 3 bases from V and 2 bases from J, with 11 bases in between. Germline V gives CDR1 SGHDN, CDR2 FVKESK. In DNA, the CDR3 is TGTGCCAGCAGCCACCTAGACACCACCTACAATGAGCAGTTCTTC. It encodes CASSHLDTTYNEQFF. The full variable domain, its missing parts supplied by reference TRBV14 and TRBJ2-1, is EAGVTQFPSHSVIEKGQTVTLRCDPISGHDNLYWYRRVMGKEIKFLLHFVKESKQDESGMPNNRFLAERTGGTYSTLKVQPAELEDSGVYFCASSHLDTTYNEQFFGPGTRLTVL.

This clonotype was counted only a few times. The chain is built from TRBV12-3 or TRBV12-4 and TRBJ1-6; TRBD1 aligns across 9 bases. Losses at the gene ends were 6 bases for V and 5 bases for J; bases not matched to a gene: 5. This CDR3 region has 15 residues. CDR3 DNA: TGTGCCAGCAGAGAGGGACAGGGAAATAATTCACCCCTCCACTTT. Its translation is CASREGQGNNSPLHF.

This clonotype was seen more than once but under ten times. This chain links TRBV19 with TRBJ2-3, with D perhaps TRBD1 or TRBD2 (5 bases each). CDR1 and CDR2 (germline): LNHDA, SQIVND (reference sequence). CDR3 length: 13 residues. The ends were cut back, 7 bases at V and 4 bases at J, with 12 bases in the middle. The CDR3 sequence is CASNGAGADTQYF. The CDR3 DNA follows: TGTGCCAGTAATGGGGCCGGGGCAGATACGCAGTATTTT.

This clonotype was picked up many times. V usage is TRBV7-2 and J usage is TRBJ2-7; 7 bases match TRBD2. CDR1 and CDR2 (germline): SGHTA, FQGNSA. CDR3 length equals 15 residues. V shed 5 bases and J 0 bases; nucleotides not matched to a gene: 7. This chain's CDR3 is CASSPSGTLSYEQYF. CDR3 bases: TGTGCCAGCAGCCCCAGCGGGACCCTCTCCTACGAGCAGTACTTC.

The V call is TRBV29-1, the J call TRBJ2-7; 7 bases match TRBD2. Germline V gene data show CDR1 as SQVTM and CDR2 as ANQGSEA. The CDR3 has 12 residues. The trim removed 4 bases at V and 3 bases at J, leaving 3 bases unmatched. The CDR3 is CSVGASGYEQYF. Here the CDR3 DNA reads TGCAGCGTTGGGGCTAGCGGCTACGAGCAGTACTTC.

This rearrangement joins TRBV2 to TRBJ2-7, with D unclear. V lost 6 bases to trimming and J lost 2 bases, with 11 bases between them. Germline V CDR1 and CDR2: SNHLY, FYNNEI. The CDR3 sequence is 13 residues long. CDR3 residues: CASRGLTTYEQYF. CDR3 nucleotide sequence: TGTGCCAGCAGAGGCCTCACTACCTACGAGCAGTACTTC.

This clonotype was counted ten times or more. The chain recombines TRBV12-3 or TRBV12-4 with TRBJ2-7; weak D call: TRBD2 (6 bases). This CDR3 comprises 14 residues. V lost 6 bases, J lost 3 bases, and 15 bases lay in between. The CDR3 protein is CASRPMSGFYEQYF. The CDR3 nucleotides are TGTGCCAGCAGGCCGATGAGCGGGTTCTACGAGCAGTACTTC.

The V call is TRBV20-1, the J call TRBJ2-3; 10 bases agree with TRBD2. This CDR3 has 15 amino acids. CDR1 is DFQATT, CDR2 SNEGSKA, per germline (reference sequence). J gave up 0 bases and V 4 bases, and 4 bases lay outside the gene matches. The CDR3 DNA reads as TGCAGTGCTACCCTAGCGGGAGCTAGCACAGATACGCAGTATTTT. As protein: CSATLAGASTDTQYF.

This clonotype has just a few counts. This sequence joins TRBV6-2 or TRBV6-3 and TRBJ2-3, with 10 bases fitting TRBD2. Germline assignment: CDR1 MNHEY and CDR2 SVGEGT. The CDR3 covers 15 residues. Germline trimming cut 5 bases from V and 4 bases from J; bases unmatched to any gene: 6. The CDR3 region is CASSPLAGVADTQYF. The CDR3 DNA sequence: TGTGCCAGCAGTCCGCTAGCGGGAGTTGCAGATACGCAGTATTTT.

This clonotype was detected only a few times. The chain recombines TRBV11-2 with TRBJ2-5; weak D call: TRBD1 (6 bases). V was cut by 4 bases and J by 7 bases, with 22 bases left in between. The CDR3 runs 16 residues. Germline CDR1 SGHAT, CDR2 FQNNGV. The CDR3 region is CASSSQDRDFERTQYF. The CDR3 nucleotides are TGTGCCAGCAGCTCCCAGGACAGAGACTTTGAGCGGACCCAGTACTTC.

This clonotype was counted only a few times. V is TRBV15 and J is TRBJ1-4; D is unresolved. V lost 0 bases to trimming and J lost 4 bases, with 9 bases between them. The germline CDR1 and CDR2 sequences are LNHNV and YYDKDF (reference sequence). The CDR3 runs to 15 residues. Here the CDR3 DNA reads TGTGCCACCAGCAGAGAAATTGGGAGTAATGAAAAACTGTTTTTT. Translated: CATSREIGSNEKLFF. Complete variable domain (other parts from reference TRBV15 and TRBJ1-4): DAMVIQNPRYQVTQFGKPVTLSCSQTLNHNVMYWYQQKSSQAPKLLFHYYDKDFNNEADTPDNFQSRRPNTSFCFLDIRSPGLGDTAMYLCATSREIGSNEKLFFGSGTQLSVL.

This clonotype has at least ten counts. The rearrangement joins TRBV7-6 to TRBJ2-4; unclear D gene. This CDR3 comprises 15 residues. The V gene lost 5 bases and the J gene lost 0 bases, with 11 bases spanning the gap. CDR1 and CDR2 from the germline V gene are SGHVS and FNYEAQ. CDR3 bases: TGTGCCAGCAGCCGGGTCGGCGTAGCCAAAAACATTCAGTACTTC. Protein: CASSRVGVAKNIQYF.

This clonotype was picked up many times. This rearrangement joins TRBV7-8 to TRBJ2-7, with 12 positions matching TRBD2. The CDR3 runs to 18 residues. J was trimmed by 6 bases and V by 5 bases; bases with no gene match: 17. Germline CDR1 and CDR2: SGHVS and FQNEAQ. The CDR3 sequence is CASSQRRLAGVVQGEQYF. The CDR3 DNA follows: TGTGCCAGCAGCCAGAGACGACTAGCGGGAGTTGTTCAGGGCGAGCAGTACTTC.

This clonotype was seen a few times. The V gene is TRBV9, the J gene TRBJ1-1; D unclear. The CDR3 extends over 13 amino acids. Per the germline V gene, CDR1 is SGDLS and CDR2 is YYNGEE. V was pared by 4 bases and J by 3 bases, with 10 bases between. The CDR3 coding sequence is TGTGCCAGCAGCTTTGGAGGGCACACTGAAGCTTTCTTT. This codes for CASSFGGHTEAFF.

Turning to this clonotype: A single base separates this from a much larger clone, so it may be a read error. The chain has TRBV20-1 and TRBJ1-2; D may be TRBD1 (5 bases). V was shortened by 4 bases and J by 4 bases, with 13 bases between the two germline ends. The CDR3 length is 13 residues. Germline V lookup: CDR1 DFQATT, CDR2 SNEGSKA (reference sequence). The DNA for the CDR3 is TGCAGTGCTACGACAGACAGCAGCTATGGCTACACCTTC. Translated, it gives CSATTDSSYGYTF.

This chain links TRBV7-2 with TRBJ1-5; the D is unclear. Germline CDR1 and CDR2: SGHTA and FQGNSA. This CDR3 contains 13 residues. The V end lost 7 bases, the J end lost 3 bases, and 10 bases lay between the germline ends. CDR3 in amino acids: CASTHQANQPQHF. CDR3 bases: TGTGCCAGCACCCACCAGGCCAATCAGCCCCAGCATTTT. Combining the CDR3 with reference TRBV7-2 and TRBJ1-5 gives the whole variable domain GAGVSQSPSNKVTEKGKDVELRCDPISGHTALYWYRQSLGQGLEFLIYFQGNSAPDKSGLPSDRFSAERTGGSVSTLTIQRTQQEDSAVYLCASTHQANQPQHFGDGTRLSIL.

This clonotype has at least ten counts. The chain employs TRBV7-8 and TRBJ2-1; D is possibly TRBD1 (5 bases). With 3 bases removed from V and 8 bases from J, the gap between germline ends came to 14 bases. The CDR3 spans 14 residues. The germline CDR1 and CDR2 sequences are SGHVS and FQNEAQ. The DNA of the CDR3 is TGTGCCAGCAGCTTGGTGGACACCGCTCATGAGCAGTTCTTC. The encoded protein is CASSLVDTAHEQFF.

This clonotype has at least ten counts. The V and J genes are TRBV20-1 and TRBJ1-1; D is undetermined. The CDR3 spans 12 residues. Per the germline V gene, CDR1 is DFQATT and CDR2 is SNEGSKA (reference sequence). Trimming took 4 bases from V and 2 from J, leaving 8 bases between them. The CDR3 bases are TGCAGTGCTACAGGAGCCAACACTGAAGCTTTCTTT. Residues: CSATGANTEAFF.

This clonotype was counted only a few times. The V call is TRBV10-2, the J call TRBJ2-5; D is unclear. Per germline, CDR1 WSHSY and CDR2 SAAADI. The CDR3 covers 14 residues. Trimming pared 0 bases from V and 3 bases from J, leaving 8 bases between. The CDR3 loop is CASSESSSEETQYF. CDR3 in DNA: TGCGCCAGCAGTGAGTCTTCTTCCGAAGAGACCCAGTACTTC.

This clonotype has a handful of counts. The V gene is TRBV9, the J gene TRBJ2-1; no firm D call. Germline V CDR1 and CDR2: SGDLS, YYNGEE. The CDR3 extends over 14 amino acids. V was shortened by 0 bases and J by 6 bases, with 10 bases between the two germline ends. CDR3 protein: CASSVGLGRNEQFF. CDR3 nucleotide sequence: TGTGCCAGCAGCGTAGGGCTGGGTCGCAATGAGCAGTTCTTC. Looking up the rest from reference TRBV9 and TRBJ2-1 gives the full variable domain: DSGVTQTPKHLITATGQRVTLRCSPRSGDLSVYWYQQSLDQGLQFLIQYYNGEERAKGNILERFSAQQFPDLHSELNLSSLELGDSALYFCASSVGLGRNEQFFGPGTRLTVL.

CDR3 sequence (DNA): TGTGCCAGCAGACCTCACACAGGGAGCTCCTATAATTCACCCCTCCACTTT. Its translation is CASRPHTGSSYNSPLHF. This chain uses TRBV6-5 with TRBJ1-6; maybe TRBD1 (6 bases). CDR3 length equals 17 residues. V was cut by 6 bases and J by 0 bases, with 15 bases left in between. Germline-derived CDR1 and CDR2 are MNHEY and SVGAGI.

V usage is TRBV6-6 and J usage is TRBJ1-4; D unresolved. CDR1 is MNHNY, CDR2 SVGAGI, per germline (reference sequence). The CDR3 sequence is 14 residues long. Trimming removed 7 bases from V and 0 bases from J, with 9 bases in between. The CDR3 reads CASTPQATNEKLFF. The CDR3, as DNA: TGTGCCAGCACCCCTCAGGCAACTAATGAAAAACTGTTTTTT.

In this sample, this clonotype turned up a few times. The J gene is TRBJ1-2, the V gene TRBV7-2, with D possibly TRBD1 on 6 matching bases. CDR1 and CDR2 from the germline V gene are SGHTA and FQGNSA. V dropped 1 base and J dropped 6 bases, with 18 bases sitting between them. The CDR3 runs 16 residues. This CDR3 is CASSLVGGAVQDGYTF. The CDR3 nucleotides read TGTGCCAGCAGCTTAGTCGGGGGCGCGGTACAGGATGGCTACACCTTC.

The rearrangement uses TRBV11-2 and TRBJ2-3, with TRBD2 matching over 11 bases. V dropped 5 bases and J dropped 0; count of bases not matched to a gene: 13. This CDR3 has 19 amino acids. Germline CDR1 reads SGHAT; CDR2 reads FQNNGV. The CDR3 DNA reads as TGTGCCAGCAGCCCCTTGCTAGCGGGGGGCGGATCTAGCACAGATACGCAGTATTTT. It encodes CASSPLLAGGGSSTDTQYF. Complete variable domain (other parts from reference TRBV11-2 and TRBJ2-3): EAGVAQSPRYKIIEKRQSVAFWCNPISGHATLYWYQQILGQGPKLLIQFQNNGVVDDSQLPKDRFSAERLKGVDSTLKIQPAKLEDSAVYLCASSPLLAGGGSSTDTQYFGPGTRLTVL.